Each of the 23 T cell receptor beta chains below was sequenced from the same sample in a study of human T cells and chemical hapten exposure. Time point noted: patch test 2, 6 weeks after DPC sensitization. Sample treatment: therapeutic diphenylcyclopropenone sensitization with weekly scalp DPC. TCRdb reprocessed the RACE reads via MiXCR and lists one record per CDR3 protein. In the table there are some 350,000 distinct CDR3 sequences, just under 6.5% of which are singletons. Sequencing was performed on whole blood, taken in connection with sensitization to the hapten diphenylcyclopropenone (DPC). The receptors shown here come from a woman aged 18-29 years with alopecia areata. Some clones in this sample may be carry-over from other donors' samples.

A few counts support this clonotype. The CDR3 region is CASSLSTSGKETQYF. The CDR3 DNA follows: TGTGCCAGCAGCTTATCGACTAGCGGGAAAGAGACCCAGTACTTC. This rearrangement joins TRBV7-9 to TRBJ2-5; TRBD2 matches 11 bases. After removal of 2 bases from V and 3 bases from J, the junction contained 2 bases not matched to a gene. Germline CDR1 reads SEHNR; CDR2 reads FQNEAQ (reference sequence). There are 15 residues in the CDR3. The whole variable domain, filled in from reference TRBV7-9 and TRBJ2-5, reads DTGVSQNPRHKITKRGQNVTFRCDPISEHNRLYWYRQTLGQGPEFLTYFQNEAQLEKSRLLSDRFSAERPKGSFSTLEIQRTEQGDSAMYLCASSLSTSGKETQYFGPGTRLLVL.

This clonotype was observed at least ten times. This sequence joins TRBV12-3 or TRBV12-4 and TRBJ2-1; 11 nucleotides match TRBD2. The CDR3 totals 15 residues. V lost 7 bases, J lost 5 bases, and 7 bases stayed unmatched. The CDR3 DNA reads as TGTGCCAGCACCTGGGGACTAGCGGTTAACAATGAGCAGTTCTTC. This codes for CASTWGLAVNNEQFF.

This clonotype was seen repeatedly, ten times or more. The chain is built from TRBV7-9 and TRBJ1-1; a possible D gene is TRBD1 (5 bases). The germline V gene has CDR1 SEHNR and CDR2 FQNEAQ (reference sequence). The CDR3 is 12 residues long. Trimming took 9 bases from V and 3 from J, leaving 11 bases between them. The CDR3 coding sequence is TGTGCCAGTGGGGGAGGGGACACTGAAGCTTTCTTT. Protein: CASGGGDTEAFF. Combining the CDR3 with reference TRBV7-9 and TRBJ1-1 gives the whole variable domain DTGVSQNPRHKITKRGQNVTFRCDPISEHNRLYWYRQTLGQGPEFLTYFQNEAQLEKSRLLSDRFSAERPKGSFSTLEIQRTEQGDSAMYLCASGGGDTEAFFGQGTRLTVV.

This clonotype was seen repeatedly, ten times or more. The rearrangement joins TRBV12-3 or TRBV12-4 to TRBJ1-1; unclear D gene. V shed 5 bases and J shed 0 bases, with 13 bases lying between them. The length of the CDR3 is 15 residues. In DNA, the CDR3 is TGTGCCAGCAGTGCCCAAAGGAGAATGAACACTGAAGCTTTCTTT. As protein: CASSAQRRMNTEAFF.

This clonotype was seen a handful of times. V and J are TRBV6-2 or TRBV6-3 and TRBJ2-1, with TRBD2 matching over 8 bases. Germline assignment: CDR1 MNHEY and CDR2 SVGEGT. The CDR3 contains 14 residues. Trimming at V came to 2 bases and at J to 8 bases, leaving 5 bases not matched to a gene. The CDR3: CASSYVAGSHEQFF. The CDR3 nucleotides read TGTGCCAGCAGTTACGTAGCGGGGTCCCATGAGCAGTTCTTC.

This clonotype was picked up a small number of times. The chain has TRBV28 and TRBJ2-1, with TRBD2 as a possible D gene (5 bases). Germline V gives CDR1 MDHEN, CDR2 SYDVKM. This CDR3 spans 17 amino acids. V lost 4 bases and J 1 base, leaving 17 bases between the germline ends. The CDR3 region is CASSSLMWRGSYNEQFF. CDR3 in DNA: TGTGCCAGCAGTTCCTTAATGTGGCGCGGGTCCTACAATGAGCAGTTCTTC.

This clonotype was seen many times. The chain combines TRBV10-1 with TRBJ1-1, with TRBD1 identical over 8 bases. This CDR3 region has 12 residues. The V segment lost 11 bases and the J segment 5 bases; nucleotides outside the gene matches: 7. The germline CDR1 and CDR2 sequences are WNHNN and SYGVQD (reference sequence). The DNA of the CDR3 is TGCGCCGGGGGGACAGGCGGAACTGAAGCTTTCTTT. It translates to CAGGTGGTEAFF.

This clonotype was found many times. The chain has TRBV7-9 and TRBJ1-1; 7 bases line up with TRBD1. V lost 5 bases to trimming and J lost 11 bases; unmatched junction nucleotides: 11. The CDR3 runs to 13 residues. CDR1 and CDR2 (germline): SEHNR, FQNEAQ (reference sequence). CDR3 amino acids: CASSLRDSRRAFF. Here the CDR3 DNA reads TGTGCCAGCAGCCTCCGGGACAGCCGGAGGGCTTTCTTT.

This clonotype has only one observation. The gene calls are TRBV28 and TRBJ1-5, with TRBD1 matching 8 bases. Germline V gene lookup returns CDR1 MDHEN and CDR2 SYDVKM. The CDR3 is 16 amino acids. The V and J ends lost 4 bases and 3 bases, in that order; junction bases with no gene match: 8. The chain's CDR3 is CASSSQGEGANQPQHF. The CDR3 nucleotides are TGTGCCAGCAGTTCACAGGGGGAAGGGGCCAATCAGCCCCAGCATTTT.

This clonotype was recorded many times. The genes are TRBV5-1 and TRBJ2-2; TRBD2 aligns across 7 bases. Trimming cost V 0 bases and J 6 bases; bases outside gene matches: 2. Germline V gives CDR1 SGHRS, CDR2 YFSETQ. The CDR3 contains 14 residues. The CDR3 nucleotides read TGCGCCAGCAGCTTGGCCGCGGGGGCCGGGGAGCTGTTTTTT. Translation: CASSLAAGAGELFF.

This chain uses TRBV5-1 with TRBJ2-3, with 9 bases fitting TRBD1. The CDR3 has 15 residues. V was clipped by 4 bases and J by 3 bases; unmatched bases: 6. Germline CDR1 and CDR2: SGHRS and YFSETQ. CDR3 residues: CASSGGQGETDTQYF. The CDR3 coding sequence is TGCGCCAGCAGCGGGGGACAGGGTGAGACAGATACGCAGTATTTT.

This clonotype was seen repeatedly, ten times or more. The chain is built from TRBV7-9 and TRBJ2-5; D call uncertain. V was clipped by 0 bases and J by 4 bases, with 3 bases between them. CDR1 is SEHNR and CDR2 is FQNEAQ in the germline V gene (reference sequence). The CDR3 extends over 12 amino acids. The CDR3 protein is CASSLARETQYF. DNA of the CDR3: TGTGCCAGCAGCTTAGCTCGAGAGACCCAGTACTTC. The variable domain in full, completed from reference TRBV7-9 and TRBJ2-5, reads DTGVSQNPRHKITKRGQNVTFRCDPISEHNRLYWYRQTLGQGPEFLTYFQNEAQLEKSRLLSDRFSAERPKGSFSTLEIQRTEQGDSAMYLCASSLARETQYFGPGTRLLVL.

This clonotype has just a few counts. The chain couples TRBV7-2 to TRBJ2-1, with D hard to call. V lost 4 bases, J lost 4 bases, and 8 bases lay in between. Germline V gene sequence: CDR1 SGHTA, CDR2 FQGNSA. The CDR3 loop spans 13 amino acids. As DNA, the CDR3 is TGTGCCAGCAGCTCAAGTTGGTACAATGAGCAGTTCTTC. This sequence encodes CASSSSWYNEQFF. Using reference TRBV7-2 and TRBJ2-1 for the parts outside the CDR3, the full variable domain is GAGVSQSPSNKVTEKGKDVELRCDPISGHTALYWYRQSLGQGLEFLIYFQGNSAPDKSGLPSDRFSAERTGGSVSTLTIQRTQQEDSAVYLCASSSSWYNEQFFGPGTRLTVL.

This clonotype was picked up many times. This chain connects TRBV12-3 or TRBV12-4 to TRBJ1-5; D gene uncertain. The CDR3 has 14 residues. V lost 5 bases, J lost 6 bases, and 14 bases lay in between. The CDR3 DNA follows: TGTGCCAGCAGTCCGGGTTTTGTCTCTCAGCCCCAGCATTTT. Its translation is CASSPGFVSQPQHF.

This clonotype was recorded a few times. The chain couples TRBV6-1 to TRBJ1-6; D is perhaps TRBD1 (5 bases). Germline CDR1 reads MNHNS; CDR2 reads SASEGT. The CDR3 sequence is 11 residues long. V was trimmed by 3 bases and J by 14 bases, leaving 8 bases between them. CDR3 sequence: CASSDGRALHF. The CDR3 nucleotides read TGTGCCAGCAGTGACGGCAGGGCCCTCCACTTT.

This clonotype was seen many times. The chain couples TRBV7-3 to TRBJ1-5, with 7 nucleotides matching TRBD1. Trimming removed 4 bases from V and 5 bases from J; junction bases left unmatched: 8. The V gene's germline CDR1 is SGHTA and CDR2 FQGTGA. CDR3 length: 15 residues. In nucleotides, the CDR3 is TGTGCCAGCAGCTCTTGGGACAGTGGGGATCAGCCCCAGCATTTT. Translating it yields CASSSWDSGDQPQHF.

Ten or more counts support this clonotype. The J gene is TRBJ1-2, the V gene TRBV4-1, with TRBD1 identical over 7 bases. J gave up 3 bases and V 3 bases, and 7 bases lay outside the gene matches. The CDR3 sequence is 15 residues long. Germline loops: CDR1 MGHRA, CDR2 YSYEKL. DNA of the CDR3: TGCGCCAGCAGCCAGGCCGACAGGGTTGACTATGGCTACACCTTC. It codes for CASSQADRVDYGYTF.

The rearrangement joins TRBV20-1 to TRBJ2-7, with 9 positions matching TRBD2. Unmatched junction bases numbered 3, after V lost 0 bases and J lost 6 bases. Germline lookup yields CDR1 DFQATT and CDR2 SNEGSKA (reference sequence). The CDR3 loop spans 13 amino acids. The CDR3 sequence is CSARDIAGAEQYF. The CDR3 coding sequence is TGCAGTGCTAGAGATATAGCGGGGGCCGAGCAGTACTTC.

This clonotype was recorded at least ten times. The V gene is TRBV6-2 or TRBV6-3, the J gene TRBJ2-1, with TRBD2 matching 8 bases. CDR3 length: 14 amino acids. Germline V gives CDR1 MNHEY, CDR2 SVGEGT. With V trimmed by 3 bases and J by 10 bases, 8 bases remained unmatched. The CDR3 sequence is CASSYSGGVVEQFF. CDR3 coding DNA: TGTGCCAGCAGTTATTCGGGGGGGGTCGTGGAGCAGTTCTTC.

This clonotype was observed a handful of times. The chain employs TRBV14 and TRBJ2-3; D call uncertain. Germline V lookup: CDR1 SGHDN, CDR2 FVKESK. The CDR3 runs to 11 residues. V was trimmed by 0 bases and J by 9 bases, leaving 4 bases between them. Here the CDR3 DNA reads TGTGCCAGCAGCCAAGATCGGACGCAGTATTTT. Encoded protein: CASSQDRTQYF. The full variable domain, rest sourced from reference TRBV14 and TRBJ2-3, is EAGVTQFPSHSVIEKGQTVTLRCDPISGHDNLYWYRRVMGKEIKFLLHFVKESKQDESGMPNNRFLAERTGGTYSTLKVQPAELEDSGVYFCASSQDRTQYFGPGTRLTVL.

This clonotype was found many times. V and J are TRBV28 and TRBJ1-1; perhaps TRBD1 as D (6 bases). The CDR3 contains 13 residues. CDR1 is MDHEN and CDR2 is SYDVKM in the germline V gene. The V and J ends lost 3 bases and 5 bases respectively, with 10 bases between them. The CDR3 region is CASSLYRDTEAFF. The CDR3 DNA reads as TGTGCCAGCAGTTTGTACAGGGATACTGAAGCTTTCTTT.

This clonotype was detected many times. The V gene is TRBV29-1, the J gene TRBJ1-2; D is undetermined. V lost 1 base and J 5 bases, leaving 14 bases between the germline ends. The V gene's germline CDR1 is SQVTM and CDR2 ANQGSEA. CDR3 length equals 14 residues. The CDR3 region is CSVEAPQSSYGYTF. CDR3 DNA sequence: TGCAGCGTTGAAGCACCGCAGTCCTCATATGGCTACACCTTC.

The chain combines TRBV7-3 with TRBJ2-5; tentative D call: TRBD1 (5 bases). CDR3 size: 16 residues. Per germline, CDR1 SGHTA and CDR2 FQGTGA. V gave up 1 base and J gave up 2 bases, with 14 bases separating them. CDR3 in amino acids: CASSLNPAGPQETQYF. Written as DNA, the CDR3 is TGTGCCAGCAGCTTAAATCCCGCAGGGCCACAAGAGACCCAGTACTTC.